This note documents a single T cell receptor (beta chain) sequence. The source of the sample is a study of shared clonotypes between healthy human individuals. V was clipped by 1 base and J by 0 bases, with 13 bases between them. Germline V CDR1 and CDR2: MDHEN, SYDVKM. The CDR3 runs 17 residues. Repertoires were generated with immunoSEQ multiplex PCR, while TCRdb's copy carries only in-frame clones and drops some. The sample includes approximately 1.1 million clones, approximately 80% seen only once; the top ten take more than 0.5%. The sequencing input was memory CD4+ T cells from PBMCs. Subset of the sample: CD45RA-negative fraction. The sequence was obtained from a man younger than 35 in good health. Some clones in this sample may be carry-over from other donors' samples. This rearrangement joins TRBV28 to TRBJ1-3; perhaps TRBD1 as D (6 bases). CDR3 sequence: CASSLSGAYYSGNTIYF. CDR3 DNA sequence: TGTGCCAGCAGTTTATCGGGGGCTTACTACTCTGGAAACACCATATATTTT.